This T cell receptor beta chain is drawn from a study of blood T cell repertoires in COVID-19. Study background: There were acute and convalescent COVID-19 samples, and they came from the United States, Italy and Spain.

This clone was detected only once. Residents of about two dozen US areas, aged roughly 18 to 89 years, made up the participants. Exposed study participants had met a COVID-19 case within 2 weeks before entry. Original data processing: Reference gene primer amplification yielded estimated nucleated cell counts. Here immunoSEQ multiplex PCR was the method, and the copy in TCRdb shows in-frame clones only, minus some. The DNA was the basis for D and trimming; V, J and clone size are from that table. The sample has about 250,000 clones; 83% are singletons. This TCR came from a woman in her thirties or forties who had been exposed to COVID-19. The source material was PBMCs or T cells enriched from blood (not recorded which).

CDR3 sequence: CASSDRGGSPLHF. CDR3 DNA: TGTGCCAGCTCAGACAGGGGTGGTTCACCCCTCCACTTT. The rearrangement links TRBV18 to TRBJ1-6, with 8 bases aligning to TRBD1. V gave up 5 bases and J gave up 9 bases; unmatched junction bases: 3. Germline CDR1 reads KGHSH; CDR2 reads LQKENI. CDR3 length: 13 residues.